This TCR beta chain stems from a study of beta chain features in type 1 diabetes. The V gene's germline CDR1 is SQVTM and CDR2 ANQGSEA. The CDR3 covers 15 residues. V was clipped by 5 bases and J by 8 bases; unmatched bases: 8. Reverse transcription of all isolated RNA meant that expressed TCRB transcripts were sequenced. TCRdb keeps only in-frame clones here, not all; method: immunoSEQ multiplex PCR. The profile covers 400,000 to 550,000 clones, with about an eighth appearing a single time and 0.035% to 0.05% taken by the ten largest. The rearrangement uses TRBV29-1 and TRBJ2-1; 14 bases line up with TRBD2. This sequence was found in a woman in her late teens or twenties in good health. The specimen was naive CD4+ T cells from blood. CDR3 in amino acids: CSVLTTSGRVDEQFF. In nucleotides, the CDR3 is TGCAGCGTTCTTACGACTAGCGGGAGGGTCGATGAGCAGTTCTTC.